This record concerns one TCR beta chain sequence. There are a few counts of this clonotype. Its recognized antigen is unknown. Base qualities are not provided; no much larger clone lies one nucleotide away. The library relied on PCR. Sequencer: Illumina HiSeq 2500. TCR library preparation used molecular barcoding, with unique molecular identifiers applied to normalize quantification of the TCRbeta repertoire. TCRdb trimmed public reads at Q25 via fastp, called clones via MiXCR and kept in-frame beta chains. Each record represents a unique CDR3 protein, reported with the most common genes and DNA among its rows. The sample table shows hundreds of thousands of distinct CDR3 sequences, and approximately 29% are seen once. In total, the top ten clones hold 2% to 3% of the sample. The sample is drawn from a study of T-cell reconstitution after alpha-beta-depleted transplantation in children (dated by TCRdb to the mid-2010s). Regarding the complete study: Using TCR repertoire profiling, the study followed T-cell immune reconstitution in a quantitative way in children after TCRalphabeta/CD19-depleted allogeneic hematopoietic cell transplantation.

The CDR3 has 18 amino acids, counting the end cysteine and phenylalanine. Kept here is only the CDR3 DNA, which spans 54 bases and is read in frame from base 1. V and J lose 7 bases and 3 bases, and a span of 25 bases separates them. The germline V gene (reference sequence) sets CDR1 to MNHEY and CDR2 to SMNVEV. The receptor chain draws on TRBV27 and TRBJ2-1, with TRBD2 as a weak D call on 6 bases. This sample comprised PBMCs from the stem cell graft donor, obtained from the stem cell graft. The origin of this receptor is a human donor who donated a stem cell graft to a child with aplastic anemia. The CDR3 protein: CASKRLETKRYLYNEQFF. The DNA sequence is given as TGTGCCAGCAAGCGACTAGAAACGAAAAGATACCTCTACAATGAGCAGTTCTTC.